This T cell receptor (beta chain) comes out of a study of shared clonotypes between healthy human individuals. Points on this clone: Its antigen is not identified.

V was pared by 6 bases and J by 0 bases, with 3 bases between. Germline CDR1 MNHNY, CDR2 SVGAGI (reference sequence). The CDR3 contains 12 residues. Genomic DNA from each subset was divided evenly over several immunoSEQ plates. Generated by immunoSEQ multiplex PCR, the TCRdb table keeps only in-frame clones and is missing some. The sample has millions of clones; 80% to 95% are singletons. Investigators divided CD4+ cells into CD45RA+ naive and CD45RA-negative memory subsets. Study-wide results and limits: Lower generation probabilities were found for non-shared clonotypes than for those shared by all four donors. Across a handful of donors, naive CD4 shared 5% to 6%, naive CD8 around 3.8%, memory CD4 roughly 2.4%, memory CD8 over 0.3%.

The receptor's source is a young man in good health. Some clones in this sample may be carry-over from other donors' samples. The sequenced material came from naive CD4+ T cells from PBMCs. Subset defined: CD45RA+ positively selected. The chain couples TRBV6-6 to TRBJ1-5; no reliable D call. The CDR3 DNA reads as TGTGCCAGCAGAAATAGCAATCAGCCCCAGCATTTT. Amino acids: CASRNSNQPQHF.